These 23 T cell receptor beta chains came from one sample sequenced in a study of blood T cell repertoires in COVID-19. Produced via immunoSEQ multiplex PCR; TCRdb's table is partial and in-frame only. The sample yields tens of thousands of clones, 80% to 90% seen once. What was sequenced was peripheral blood. Receptor source: a woman aged 70-85 years with active COVID-19.

The chain joins TRBV5-4 to TRBJ2-2; 8 positions agree with TRBD2. V lost 4 bases to trimming and J lost 3 bases; unmatched junction nucleotides: 11. CDR3 length: 17 amino acids. In germline, CDR1 is SGHNT, CDR2 YYREEE (reference sequence). CDR3 region: CASSRGGLAGHTGELFF. The CDR3 coding sequence is TGTGCCAGCAGCCGAGGGGGGCTAGCGGGCCACACCGGGGAGCTGTTTTTT.

Here the CDR3 DNA reads TGTGCCAGCAGCCAAGCCCTAGCGGGAAGCTCCTACAATGAGCAGTTCTTC. This sequence encodes CASSQALAGSSYNEQFF. This rearrangement joins TRBV4-2 to TRBJ2-1, with 9 bases aligning to TRBD2. The CDR3 covers 17 residues. From germline, CDR1 is LGHNA and CDR2 YNFKEQ. Losses at the gene ends were 1 base for V and 0 bases for J; bases not matched to a gene: 4.

The chain joins TRBV4-1 to TRBJ2-2, with 7 nucleotides matching TRBD1. CDR3 size: 13 residues. J was trimmed by 6 bases and V by 4 bases; bases with no gene match: 2. Germline-derived CDR1 and CDR2 are MGHRA and YSYEKL. The CDR3 DNA sequence: TGCGCCAGCAGCCGACAGGGTCCCGGGGAGCTGTTTTTT. Residues: CASSRQGPGELFF.

V and J are TRBV27 and TRBJ1-6, with 9 bases lining up with TRBD1. There are 14 residues in the CDR3. Trimming cost V 3 bases and J 9 bases; bases outside gene matches: 3. Per the germline V gene, CDR1 is MNHEY and CDR2 is SMNVEV (reference sequence). CDR3 protein: CASSLGTGSSPLHF. The CDR3 DNA reads as TGTGCCAGCAGTTTGGGGACAGGGAGTTCACCCCTCCACTTT.

The chain links TRBV24-1 to TRBJ1-2; D is perhaps TRBD1 (5 bases). The CDR3 sequence is 12 residues long. Germline V lookup: CDR1 KGHDR, CDR2 SFDVKD. V lost 7 bases, J lost 10 bases, and 15 bases lay in between. CDR3 bases: TGTGCCACCAGGTCGGGGGAGGGAGACTACACCTTC. Its translation is CATRSGEGDYTF.

The sample holds one count of this clone. This chain joins TRBV18 and TRBJ2-2; D is ambiguous. There are 14 residues in the CDR3. Germline V gene lookup returns CDR1 KGHSH and CDR2 LQKENI. V lost 4 bases and J lost 7, with 13 bases in between. DNA of the CDR3: TGTGCCAGCTCACAATCCTCAACCGGCGGGGAGCTGTTTTTT. This sequence encodes CASSQSSTGGELFF.

The chain links TRBV10-3 to TRBJ2-3; 8 bases align to TRBD2. V lost 6 bases and J lost 4; bases outside the gene matches: 9. There are 15 residues in the CDR3. Germline assignment: CDR1 ENHRY and CDR2 SYGVKD. As DNA, the CDR3 is TGTGCCATCAGGGTAAGCGGGAGTCGGGCAGATACGCAGTATTTT. Its translation is CAIRVSGSRADTQYF.

The chain recombines TRBV4-1 with TRBJ1-3, with a possible D match to TRBD1 (5 bases). V was shortened by 1 base and J by 0 bases, with 16 bases between the two germline ends. There are 18 residues in the CDR3. The germline gives CDR1 MGHRA, CDR2 YSYEKL. The CDR3, as DNA: TGCGCCAGCAGCCAAGTTGATGACAGATCTTTCTCTGGAAACACCATATATTTT. Translated, it gives CASSQVDDRSFSGNTIYF.

This chain uses TRBV18 with TRBJ2-2; TRBD1 matches at 11 bases. Looked up from germline, CDR1 is KGHSH and CDR2 is LQKENI. The CDR3 contains 16 residues. V shed 3 bases, J shed 3 bases, and the junction held 3 bases outside the gene matches. The CDR3 DNA is TGTGCCAGCTCACCCTGGACAGGGGGCTACACCGGGGAGCTGTTTTTT. Translation: CASSPWTGGYTGELFF.

The CDR3 bases are TGTGCCAGCGTTTCTAGCGGAATTTCCTACAATGAGCAGTTCTTC. Translated, it gives CASVSSGISYNEQFF. The chain links TRBV7-9 to TRBJ2-1; 7 nucleotides align to TRBD2. This CDR3 has 15 residues. The V and J ends lost 8 bases and 1 base, in that order; junction bases with no gene match: 8. CDR1 and CDR2 from the germline V gene are SEHNR and FQNEAQ (reference sequence).

J is TRBJ2-7 and V is TRBV5-6; possibly TRBD1 for D (5 bases). V lost 1 base to trimming and J lost 3 bases, with 14 bases between them. The CDR3 totals 15 residues. Germline values: CDR1 SGHDT, CDR2 YYEEEE. CDR3 residues: CASSLSGYGFYEQYF. The CDR3 DNA is TGTGCCAGCAGCTTGTCAGGGTACGGGTTCTACGAGCAGTACTTC.

The gene calls are TRBV28 and TRBJ2-4, with D hard to call. The germline V and J ends were trimmed by 1 base and 1 base, with 8 bases remaining between them. The CDR3 totals 15 residues. Germline V gene sequence: CDR1 MDHEN, CDR2 SYDVKM. The CDR3 reads CASSLSERAKNIQYF. The DNA of the CDR3 is TGTGCCAGCAGTTTATCGGAGAGGGCCAAAAACATTCAGTACTTC.

J is TRBJ2-6 and V is TRBV29-1; a possible D gene is TRBD2 (7 bases). The V and J ends lost 6 bases and 2 bases respectively, with 8 bases between them. Germline CDR1 is SQVTM and CDR2 is ANQGSEA. The CDR3 loop spans 13 amino acids. CDR3 sequence (DNA): TGCAGCGTGGGGGGGCCTGGGGCCAACGTCCTGACTTTC. Translating it yields CSVGGPGANVLTF.

This clone was seen only once. V and J are TRBV5-6 and TRBJ1-2, with 9 positions matching TRBD1. The CDR3 consists of 14 residues. V shed 2 bases, J shed 7 bases, and the junction held 6 bases outside the gene matches. CDR1 is SGHDT, CDR2 YYEEEE, per germline. DNA of the CDR3: TGTGCCAGCAGCTTCCTGACAGGGGGAAGTGGCTACACCTTC. Its protein is CASSFLTGGSGYTF.

V usage is TRBV7-3 and J usage is TRBJ1-6; D is undetermined. Trimming shortened V by 5 bases and J by 8 bases, and 19 bases separated the two germline ends. CDR1 and CDR2 from the germline V gene are SGHTA and FQGTGA. The CDR3 is 16 amino acids. This CDR3 is CASSPRMGVVDSPLHF. The CDR3 nucleotides are TGTGCCAGCAGCCCGAGGATGGGTGTCGTTGATTCACCCCTCCACTTT.

This chain joins TRBV7-2 and TRBJ1-1, with D possibly TRBD1 on 6 matching bases. The V end was cut by 3 bases, the J end by 8 bases, with 19 bases between. The CDR3 runs 15 residues. Germline lookup yields CDR1 SGHTA and CDR2 FQGNSA. In DNA, the CDR3 is TGTGCCAGCAGCTTCTCAGGGCAGGGGCTTACCGAAGCTTTCTTT. It specifies CASSFSGQGLTEAFF.

This sequence joins TRBV20-1 and TRBJ1-6; 7 bases are a match to TRBD1. Germline CDR1 and CDR2: DFQATT and SNEGSKA (reference sequence). The ends lost 6 bases at V and 9 bases at J; junction bases unmatched: 2. The length of the CDR3 is 11 residues. The CDR3 protein is CSARTGSPLHF. The CDR3 coding sequence is TGCAGTGCACGGACAGGTTCACCCCTCCACTTT.

For the CDR3, the DNA is TGTGCCAGTAGTATAGCCGGCGGGAGCTCCTACGAGCAGTACTTC. This translates into CASSIAGGSSYEQYF. The V and J genes are TRBV19 and TRBJ2-7; 7 positions agree with TRBD2. This CDR3 region has 15 residues. Trimming at V came to 1 base and at J to 0 bases, leaving 3 bases not matched to a gene. Germline-derived CDR1 and CDR2 are LNHDA and SQIVND (reference sequence).

The J gene is TRBJ2-1, the V gene TRBV2; 9 bases align to TRBD1. Looked up from germline, CDR1 is SNHLY and CDR2 is FYNNEI. With V trimmed by 5 bases and J by 8 bases, 7 bases remained unmatched. The CDR3 runs to 14 residues. CDR3 sequence: CASSRLQGADEQFF. CDR3 DNA: TGTGCCAGCAGTCGCCTACAGGGGGCTGATGAGCAGTTCTTC.

The chain combines TRBV18 with TRBJ2-1, with 7 bases matching TRBD2. Germline V gene lookup returns CDR1 KGHSH and CDR2 LQKENI. The CDR3 is 14 residues long. J gave up 5 bases and V 1 base, and 2 bases lay outside the gene matches. The CDR3 coding sequence is TGTGCCAGCTCACCACGACTAGCAGACAATGAGCAGTTCTTC. Translated, it gives CASSPRLADNEQFF.

The chain carries TRBV11-3 and TRBJ2-7; 7 bases line up with TRBD2. Germline V gene data show CDR1 as SGHNT and CDR2 as YENEEA. The CDR3 has 15 amino acids. V lost 2 bases and J lost 7; bases outside the gene matches: 11. DNA of the CDR3: TGTGCCAGCAGCTTAACGGCGGGAGCTTATGGGGAGCAGTACTTC. Its protein product is CASSLTAGAYGEQYF.

CDR3 sequence: CASSLGADTDTQYF. CDR3 in DNA: TGTGCCAGCAGCTTAGGGGCAGACACAGATACGCAGTATTTT. The chain recombines TRBV7-9 with TRBJ2-3; no definite D call. V lost 1 base and J 2 bases, leaving 7 bases between the germline ends. The CDR3 is 14 residues long. Germline lookup yields CDR1 SEHNR and CDR2 FQNEAQ (reference sequence).

The chain recombines TRBV3-1 (or the pseudogene TRBV3-2) with TRBJ2-2; D is undetermined. CDR3 length: 13 amino acids. CDR1 and CDR2 (germline): LGHDT, YNNKEL (reference sequence). Trimming removed 4 bases at V and 6 bases at J, with 9 bases between. As DNA, the CDR3 is TGTGCCAGCAGCCCCCGTATCGCCGGGGAGCTGTTTTTT. Protein: CASSPRIAGELFF.